This T cell receptor beta chain came from a study of shared clonotypes between healthy human individuals (dated by TCRdb to 2018 to 2020). Looking at the study overall: The cohort comprised two women and a few men aged 18 to 49 years. To estimate repertoire size and how much clonotype sharing occurs between individuals, the study deeply sequenced the blood TCR repertoires of about five healthy adults. Libraries were prepared and TCR repertoires were sequenced by different laboratories using diverse techniques, in order to increase sequencing depth and limit assay-specific biases. Per donor, leukapheresis produced somewhere between about 0.8 and 9 billion PBMCs. General conclusions and limits of the study: Based on pairwise subsampling, the degree of clonotype sharing among donors was expected to be affected by sequencing depth. Sampling was restricted to blood, and TCR repertoires in tissue are likely to differ from TCR repertoires in blood. The genetic and exposure-history diversity represented was limited by the small number of donors.

The germline ends are 8 bases apart after V is trimmed by 0 bases and J by 9 bases. From its cysteine to its phenylalanine, the CDR3 spans 13 amino acids. CDR3 DNA only is kept here, 39 bases in frame from base 1. CDR1 and CDR2, per the germline V gene, are MGHRA and YSYEKL. Regarding this clone: The specificity of this receptor is unknown. No much larger clone exists at a distance of one base, and base qualities are not known.

TCR CDR3 regions were amplified from genomic DNA by multiplex PCR using the deep immunoSEQ assay. Extracted genomic DNA from each cell subset was spread evenly across all wells of several immunoSEQ 96-well plates, with each plate serving as a replicate. Each replicate PCR for unsorted PBMC received about 0.3 ug genomic DNA, equal to 25,000 to 30,000 T cell genomes. Unsorted PBMC genomic DNA was sequenced across ten immunoSEQ deep assay plates. The purified libraries were quantified using a Qubit 3.0 fluorometer, sized with a Bioanalyzer 2100, and then quantified again using the KAPA Library Quantification kit. Every immunoSEQ 96-well plate was sequenced on a dedicated single-read 150-cycle Illumina NextSeq 550 flow cell. In the source study's methods: Because the immunoSEQ output included only junctional sequences and no quality scores, the filtering could not be the same as the filtering used for full-length reads. To assign V/J genes and CDR3, sequences were annotated using PyIR, a Python wrapper for IgBLAST v1.9, with IMGT germline references. Reads with weak V/J assignments (E-value above 1e-6), missing CDR3, stop codons, out-of-frame junctions, or ambiguous translated residues were removed. V3J clonotypes were defined as sequences sharing an identical inferred V gene, J gene, and CDR3 amino acid sequence. The percentage overlap between two repertoires was calculated by dividing the number of shared unique clonotypes by the size of the smaller repertoire. Repertoire richness was assessed with RTK rarefaction, the Chao1 estimator, and Recon v2.1 estimates of unobserved clonotypes. TCRdb stores this immuneACCESS table with in-frame sequences only. Part of the clones is absent; in the studies checked, under half of the shortfall reflects unresolved V genes, and no reason is known for the rest. That table gives V, J and clone size, and the DNA gave D and trimming. The sample table shows about 510,000 clones, and almost 80% are seen once. The ten most abundant clones make up approximately 12% of the sample.

Donors were healthy HIV-negative adults with no recently reported acute infections or vaccinations. Every donor was a Caucasian adult living in Nashville, Tennessee, USA. In the unsorted samples, some 100 million PBMCs were counted, and genomic DNA was extracted using the QIAamp DNA Blood Mini kit. Blood was obtained by leukapheresis, after which PBMCs were separated by Ficoll-Histopaque density gradient centrifugation and cryopreserved in liquid nitrogen vapor phase. The source of this sequence is a woman between 40 and 55 years old in good health. Some clones in this sample may be carry-over from other donors' samples. The sequenced sample was PBMCs. The chain is assembled from TRBV4-1 and TRBJ2-2; the D gene lacks a confident call. The DNA sequence reads TGCGCCAGCAGCCAAGAACGAGCTAGGGAGCTGTTTTTT. Translated, it gives CASSQERARELFF.